These 19 T cell receptor beta chains were all obtained from the same sample, sequenced in a study of T cell responses to AZD1222 COVID-19 vaccine. Here immunoSEQ multiplex PCR was the method, and the copy in TCRdb shows in-frame clones only, minus some. The table has under 150,000 clones, about 87% seen once; the top ten hold about 14%. Source: peripheral blood, taken on day 0 of AZD1222 vaccination. The receptors were sampled from an adult in good health.

V and J are TRBV5-4 and TRBJ1-2; D is possibly TRBD1 (6 bases). Trimming shortened V by 1 base and J by 7 bases, and 11 bases separated the two germline ends. This CDR3 spans 13 amino acids. CDR1 is SGHNT and CDR2 is YYREEE in the germline V gene (reference sequence). The CDR3 sequence: CASSLMGGRGYTF. The CDR3 DNA sequence: TGTGCCAGCAGCTTGATGGGGGGCCGTGGCTACACCTTC.

The V call is TRBV28, the J call TRBJ2-7, with 9 bases lining up with TRBD1. J lost 2 bases, V lost 5 bases, and 7 bases had no gene match. CDR1 and CDR2 (germline): MDHEN, SYDVKM. The CDR3 is 15 residues long. Written as DNA, the CDR3 is TGTGCCAGCAGTCTAACAGGGGGCCCTCCCTACGAGCAGTACTTC. This codes for CASSLTGGPPYEQYF.

This clone showed up just once. Other DNA variants within this sample encode the same CDR3. The chain couples TRBV28 to TRBJ1-2; 9 nucleotides align to TRBD1. CDR3 length: 13 amino acids. V trimming: 6 bases; J trimming: 5 bases; junction bases outside the gene matches: 4. Per germline, CDR1 MDHEN and CDR2 SYDVKM. The chain's CDR3 is CASSLTGGYGYTF. The CDR3 DNA follows: TGTGCCAGCAGCCTGACAGGGGGGTATGGCTACACCTTC.

The chain couples TRBV28 to TRBJ1-2; D ambiguous. The CDR3 length is 14 residues. The germline V gene encodes CDR1 MDHEN and CDR2 SYDVKM. The ends were cut back, 9 bases at V and 4 bases at J, with 18 bases in the middle. The CDR3 DNA reads TGTGCCAGTGGGATGGACGGGAGCCGCTATGGCTACACCTTC. Its translation is CASGMDGSRYGYTF.

The J gene is TRBJ1-1, the V gene TRBV19; D possibly corresponds to TRBD1 (5 bases). The germline CDR1 and CDR2 sequences are LNHDA and SQIVND (reference sequence). V shed 4 bases and J shed 9 bases, with 24 bases lying between them. The CDR3 covers 16 residues. In nucleotides, the CDR3 is TGTGCCAGTAGTACGAAGATAGGGGTCGGTGGGTCTCAAGCTTTCTTT. It codes for CASSTKIGVGGSQAFF.

The chain employs TRBV28 and TRBJ1-2; 7 positions agree with TRBD1. CDR1 MDHEN and CDR2 SYDVKM come from the germline V gene. V lost 7 bases, J lost 4 bases, and 6 bases stayed unmatched. The CDR3 is 13 amino acids. The CDR3: CASNVQGFYGYTF. DNA for the CDR3: TGTGCCAGCAACGTACAGGGGTTCTATGGCTACACCTTC.

The rearrangement joins TRBV5-8 to TRBJ1-1; D may be TRBD1 (6 bases). Per germline, CDR1 SGHTS and CDR2 YDEGEE. CDR3 size: 14 residues. V was clipped by 2 bases and J by 5 bases, with 13 bases between them. The CDR3 DNA reads TGTGCCAGCAGCTTTTGGGGGGGCAGGACTGAAGCTTTCTTT. Translation: CASSFWGGRTEAFF.

The sample holds one count of this clone. The rearrangement joins TRBV28 to TRBJ2-7; the match to TRBD2 covers 9 bases. Trimming at V came to 7 bases and at J to 4 bases, leaving 14 bases not matched to a gene. Germline V CDR1 and CDR2: MDHEN, SYDVKM. The CDR3 runs to 16 residues. CDR3 sequence (DNA): TGTGCCAGCAAATCCCCCATCGGCGGGGGGGAATACGAGCAGTACTTC. As protein: CASKSPIGGGEYEQYF.

The chain uses TRBV19 and TRBJ1-3; 9 nucleotides match TRBD1. From germline, CDR1 is LNHDA and CDR2 SQIVND (reference sequence). J lost 3 bases, V lost 3 bases, and 3 bases had no gene match. The CDR3 runs to 15 residues. The CDR3 DNA sequence: TGTGCCAGTAGTATTGGGGGACAGGGTGGAAACACCATATATTTT. Its translation: CASSIGGQGGNTIYF.

J is TRBJ1-2 and V is TRBV19, with 7 bases fitting TRBD1. The CDR3 runs to 14 residues. The ends lost 5 bases at V and 4 bases at J; junction bases unmatched: 7. The V gene's germline CDR1 is LNHDA and CDR2 SQIVND (reference sequence). CDR3: CASSPRQGTYGYTF. As DNA, the CDR3 is TGTGCCAGTAGTCCCCGACAGGGAACCTATGGCTACACCTTC.

This clone was picked up one time. The chain is built from TRBV7-9 and TRBJ2-1; D is possibly TRBD1 (5 bases). V was cut by 1 base and J by 8 bases, with 12 bases left in between. CDR1 and CDR2 from the germline V gene are SEHNR and FQNEAQ (reference sequence). This CDR3 contains 14 residues. The DNA of the CDR3 is TGTGCCAGCAGCTTAGAGACAGATACCCATGAGCAGTTCTTC. Encoded protein: CASSLETDTHEQFF.

This clone was seen only a few times. The chain employs TRBV7-9 and TRBJ1-4; D call uncertain. Germline values: CDR1 SEHNR, CDR2 FQNEAQ (reference sequence). This CDR3 is 13 amino acids long. Trimming shortened V by 3 bases and J by 3 bases, and 5 bases separated the two germline ends. The CDR3 loop is CASSFRANEKLFF. CDR3 DNA sequence: TGTGCCAGCAGCTTTAGAGCTAATGAAAAACTGTTTTTT.

The rearrangement uses TRBV14 and TRBJ1-5; 7 nucleotides agree with TRBD1. Germline V gives CDR1 SGHDN, CDR2 FVKESK. Trimming removed 4 bases from V and 4 bases from J; junction bases left unmatched: 10. This CDR3 region has 16 residues. This chain's CDR3 is CASSPGGTVANQPQHF. The CDR3, as DNA: TGTGCCAGCAGCCCCGGTGGGACAGTAGCGAATCAGCCCCAGCATTTT.

The chain joins TRBV4-1 to TRBJ2-3; 9 positions agree with TRBD2. Losses at the gene ends were 4 bases for V and 0 bases for J; bases not matched to a gene: 5. This CDR3 is 16 amino acids long. Germline CDR1 MGHRA, CDR2 YSYEKL. CDR3 region: CASSPSGALSTDTQYF. The CDR3 DNA reads as TGCGCCAGCAGCCCTAGCGGGGCCCTTAGCACAGATACGCAGTATTTT.

The chain joins TRBV6-5 to TRBJ1-2, with a possible D match to TRBD1 (6 bases). The germline V and J ends were trimmed by 4 bases and 8 bases, with 11 bases remaining between them. CDR1 and CDR2 (germline): MNHEY, SVGAGI. The CDR3 loop spans 12 amino acids. This chain's CDR3 is CASSLRTDGYTF. The CDR3 DNA reads as TGTGCCAGCAGTTTAAGGACAGACGGCTACACCTTC.

In this sample, this clone turned up once. The V gene is TRBV7-9, the J gene TRBJ1-4, with a possible D match to TRBD1 (5 bases). Trimming left V 2 bases short and J 8 bases short, with 18 bases between. From germline, CDR1 is SEHNR and CDR2 FQNEAQ (reference sequence). This CDR3 is built from 16 residues. The CDR3 protein is CASSLSFRTAGEKLFF. CDR3 nucleotides: TGTGCCAGCAGCTTATCTTTTCGAACAGCAGGGGAAAAACTGTTTTTT.

V is TRBV5-1 and J is TRBJ1-1, with D unresolved. Trimming took off 1 base at V and 1 base at J, with 8 bases between the two ends. The CDR3 runs 14 residues. Germline V gives CDR1 SGHRS, CDR2 YFSETQ. CDR3 nucleotides: TGCGCCAGCAGCTTGCACCCCACGAACACTGAAGCTTTCTTT. Its translation: CASSLHPTNTEAFF.

The rearrangement joins TRBV18 to TRBJ1-5; possibly TRBD1 for D (5 bases). The CDR3 length is 15 residues. Trimming cost V 5 bases and J 4 bases, with 15 bases left between them. The germline gives CDR1 KGHSH, CDR2 LQKENI. The CDR3 sequence is CASSFSGTDNQPQHF. The CDR3 nucleotides are TGTGCCAGCTCATTTTCCGGGACTGATAATCAGCCCCAGCATTTT.

The chain is built from TRBV2 and TRBJ2-2; TRBD1 agrees at 9 bases. CDR1 and CDR2 (germline): SNHLY, FYNNEI. The V gene end was trimmed by 7 bases and the J gene end by 3 bases; junction bases not matched to a gene: 3. CDR3 length: 14 amino acids. The CDR3 coding sequence is TGTGCCAGCAAACAGGGGGCAGACACCGGGGAGCTGTTTTTT. Translated, it gives CASKQGADTGELFF.